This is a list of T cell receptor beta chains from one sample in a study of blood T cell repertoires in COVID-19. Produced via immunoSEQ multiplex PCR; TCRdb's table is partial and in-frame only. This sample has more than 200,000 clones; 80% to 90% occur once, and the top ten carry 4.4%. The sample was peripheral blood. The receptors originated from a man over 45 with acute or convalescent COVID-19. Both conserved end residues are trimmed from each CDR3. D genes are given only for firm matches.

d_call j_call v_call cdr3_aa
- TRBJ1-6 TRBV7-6 ASFTPGQTALH
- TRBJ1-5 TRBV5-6 ASSRIEVSNQPQH
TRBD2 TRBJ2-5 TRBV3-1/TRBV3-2 ASSQDGRGTGETQY
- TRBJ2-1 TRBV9 ASSPRSYNEQF
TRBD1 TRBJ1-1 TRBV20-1 SASRQGRGTEAF
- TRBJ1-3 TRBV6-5 ATSLQGNTIY
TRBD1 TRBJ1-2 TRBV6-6 ASSRTGDYGYT
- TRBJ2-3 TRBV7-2 ASSFGHTDTQY
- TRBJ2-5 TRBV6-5 ASTYFTGETQY
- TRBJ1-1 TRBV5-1 ASSEPSRGVTEAF
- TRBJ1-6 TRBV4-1 ASSHGLISYNSPLH
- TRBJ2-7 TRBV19 ASSTSPPGGKQY
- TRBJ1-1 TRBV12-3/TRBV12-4 ASSLSRQGEAF
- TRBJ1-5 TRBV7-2 ASSRDSYQPQH
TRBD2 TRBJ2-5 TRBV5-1 ASRNAFSGEETQY
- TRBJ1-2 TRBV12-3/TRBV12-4 ASSTTGNYGYT
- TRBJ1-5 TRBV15 ATSREQAGWSNQPQH
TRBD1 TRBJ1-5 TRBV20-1 SASPLDRVNNQPQH
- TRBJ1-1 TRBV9 ASSVDPGAYDTEAF
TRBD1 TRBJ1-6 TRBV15 ATTNDRGQNSPLH
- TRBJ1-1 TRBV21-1 ASSTGGGNTEAF
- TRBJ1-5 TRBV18 ASSPDPREPQH
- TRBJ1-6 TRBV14 ASSARESLH
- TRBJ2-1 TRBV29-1 SVFSCNEQF
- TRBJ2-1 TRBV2 ASSAIVGGEQF
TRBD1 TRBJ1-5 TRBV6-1 ASSEAPSTGNQPQH
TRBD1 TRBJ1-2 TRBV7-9 ASSSPEGADYGYT
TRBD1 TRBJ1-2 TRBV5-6 ASSRTGPNYT
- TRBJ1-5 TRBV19 ASSTTRRQAYQPQH
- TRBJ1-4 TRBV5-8 ASRQGFLETNEKLF
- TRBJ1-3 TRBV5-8 ASSLVASSGNTIY
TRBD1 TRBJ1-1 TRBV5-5 ASSFRDRGFEEAF
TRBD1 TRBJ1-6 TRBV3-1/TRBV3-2 ASSSLGGTGGPLH
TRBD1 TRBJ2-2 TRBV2 ASRGQGWTGELF
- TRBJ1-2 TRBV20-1 SAYDSFGYT
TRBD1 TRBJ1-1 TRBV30 AWSRRQGWDTEAF
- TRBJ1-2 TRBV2 ASSESRGANYGYT
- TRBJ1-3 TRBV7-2 ASSANSGSGNTIY
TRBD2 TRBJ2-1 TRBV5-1 ASRSGGAFYNEQF
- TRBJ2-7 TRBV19 ASSIHVDSSYEQY
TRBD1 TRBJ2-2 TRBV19 ASSREGQGNTGELF
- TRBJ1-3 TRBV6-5 ASSYDGAPGDTIY
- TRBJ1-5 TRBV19 ASTLNSNQPQH